The rows below give T cell receptor beta chains drawn from one sample of a study of beta chain features in type 1 diabetes. Assay: immunoSEQ multiplex PCR; the TCRdb copy retains only in-frame clones and omits some. The sample consists of about 660,000 clones, over 13% of them appearing once. Sequencing was carried out using naive CD4+ T cells from blood. The receptor set was obtained from a young man with type 1 diabetes. Both conserved end residues are part of each CDR3. Fields, in order: clone size, V gene, D gene, J gene, CDR3 DNA, CDR3 protein. A D gene is named only where the DNA matches it firmly. Some rows have no size entry. The others give once, few or many, or a class for an expanded clone.

.	TRBV7-9	TRBD2	TRBJ2-7	TGTGCCAGCCACACTAGCGGGGGCTCCTACGAGCAGTACTTC	CASHTSGGSYEQYF
.	TRBV7-3	.	TRBJ2-5	TGTGCCAGCAGCTCCGGATCGCGGCAAGAGACCCAGTACTTC	CASSSGSRQETQYF
.	TRBV25-1	TRBD2	TRBJ2-7	TGTGCCAGCATTGGGACTAGCCGAACCTACGAGCAGTACTTC	CASIGTSRTYEQYF
.	TRBV18	TRBD1	TRBJ1-2	TGTGCCAGCTCCCCGAACCTTCCGGGACAGGGGGACTATGGCTACACCTTC	CASSPNLPGQGDYGYTF
.	TRBV5-1	TRBD2	TRBJ2-3	TGCGCCAGCAGCTCATGGACTAGCGCTAACACAGATACGCAGTATTTT	CASSSWTSANTDTQYF
few	TRBV5-4	TRBD2	TRBJ2-1	TGTGCCAGCAGCTCGGCGACTAGCGGGGGGAATGAGCAGTTCTTC	CASSSATSGGNEQFF
once	TRBV5-1	.	TRBJ2-3	TGCGCCAGCAGCTTGGGCCCGCGGGGTCTACAAGTAGATACGCAGTATTTT	CASSLGPRGLQVDTQYF
.	TRBV6-1	.	TRBJ2-5	TGTGCCAGCAGGACAGAAGGACAAGAGACCCAGTACTTC	CASRTEGQETQYF
few	TRBV5-1	.	TRBJ2-5	TGCGCCAGCAGTGTTGTAGAAAAAGAGACCCAGTACTTC	CASSVVEKETQYF
few	TRBV7-9	TRBD2	TRBJ2-3	TGTGCCAGCAGCTTATTCAGAGGATCCCCGGGGGGGTCAGATACGCAGTATTTT	CASSLFRGSPGGSDTQYF
few	TRBV7-2	.	TRBJ2-1	TGTGCCAGCAGATCACCGGGCATAGACAATGAGCAGTTCTTC	CASRSPGIDNEQFF
few	TRBV5-1	.	TRBJ2-5	TGCGCCAGCACCCTACAGGGAGCAGAAGAGACCCAGTACTTC	CASTLQGAEETQYF
few	TRBV7-2	.	TRBJ2-1	TGTGCCAGCAGCTTAGACTCTACCAAGAATGAGCAGTTCTTC	CASSLDSTKNEQFF
few	TRBV29-1	TRBD1	TRBJ1-1	TGCAGCGCCGAGGGACAGTACACTGAAGCTTTCTTT	CSAEGQYTEAFF
.	TRBV28	.	TRBJ2-3	TGTGCCAGCACCATAACGACCCCTCTAAGCACAGATACGCAGTATTTT	CASTITTPLSTDTQYF
.	TRBV19	.	TRBJ1-1	TGTGCCAGTAGTATAGAGGGGGCCAGGAACACTGAAGCTTTCTTT	CASSIEGARNTEAFF
few	TRBV6-6	.	TRBJ2-2	TGTGCCAGCAGTTACTCTGGGGCGGACACCGGGGAGCTGTTTTTT	CASSYSGADTGELFF
.	TRBV7-3	.	TRBJ1-6	TGTGCCAGCAGCTTAAATCCCCGTAATTCACCCCTCCACTTT	CASSLNPRNSPLHF
few	TRBV5-4	.	TRBJ2-2	TGTGCCAGCAGCTTGACCGGGACGGACACGATGTTTTTT	CASSLTGTDTMFF
few	TRBV15	.	TRBJ2-7	TGTGCCACCAGCAGCCGACGGGCCTACGAGCAGTACTTC	CATSSRRAYEQYF
few	TRBV10-1	TRBD2	TRBJ2-3	TGCGCCAGCAGTGGGGGACTAGCGGGAGGCGACACAGATACGCAGTATTTT	CASSGGLAGGDTDTQYF
.	TRBV5-4	.	TRBJ2-5	TGTGCCAGCACCACCGGGGGGCTCTACCAAGAGACCCAGTACTTC	CASTTGGLYQETQYF
few	TRBV18	.	TRBJ2-1	TGTGCCAGCTCACGAGGAGCGGTGGATGAGCAGTTCTTC	CASSRGAVDEQFF
few	TRBV2	TRBD1	TRBJ2-2	TGTGCCAGCACCGGGACAGGGGGTTGGACCGGGGAGCTGTTTTTT	CASTGTGGWTGELFF
few	TRBV4-3	.	TRBJ2-3	TGCGCCAGCAGCCAAGCGTCCGCGGGGTGGACAGATACGCAGTATTTT	CASSQASAGWTDTQYF
few	TRBV29-1	TRBD1	TRBJ2-3	TGCAGCGTTTACCGGACAGGGGGGGATACGCAGTATTTT	CSVYRTGGDTQYF
.	TRBV7-9	.	TRBJ1-1	TGTGCCAGCAGCTTAGCGGCCGATCAGGCTTTCTTT	CASSLAADQAFF
few	TRBV30	TRBD1	TRBJ2-7	TGTGCCTGGAGTTGGGGGACAGTCGGGTACTTC	CAWSWGTVGYF
few	TRBV30	.	TRBJ2-3	TGTGCCTGGAGAAGTAGGCTAGCGCCAGGCACAGATACGCAGTATTTT	CAWRSRLAPGTDTQYF
.	TRBV30	.	TRBJ1-4	TGTGCCTGGAGACCAGGAAATGAAAAACTGTTTTTT	CAWRPGNEKLFF
.	TRBV7-6	.	TRBJ2-1	TGTGCCAGCAGCTTAGCGGCGGGTGCATCCTACAATGAGCAGTTCTTC	CASSLAAGASYNEQFF